These 28 T cell receptor beta chains share one sample of origin, sequenced in a study of T cells in Graves' hyperthyroidism and ophthalmopathy. RNA transcripts were the template for amplifying TCR beta CDR3 regions. During a first-round RT-PCR of the TCR CDR3, the HTBI primer set was used. TCRdb analysed the multiplex PCR reads with MiXCR anew, one entry per CDR3 protein. The sample lists some 600,000 distinct CDR3 sequences; 11% to 15% were seen once. The sequencing sample was made of blood. Receptors were obtained from a woman aged 25 to 39 with Graves' hyperthyroidism that later progressed to Graves' ophthalmopathy.

There are many counts of this clonotype. The chain recombines TRBV7-9 with TRBJ2-7; D not resolved. Germline CDR1 reads SEHNR; CDR2 reads FQNEAQ (reference sequence). Trimming left V 0 bases short and J 0 bases short, with 6 bases between. The CDR3 totals 14 residues. In nucleotides, the CDR3 is TGTGCCAGCAGCTTAGCTTGGGCCTCCTACGAGCAGTACTTC. Amino acid sequence: CASSLAWASYEQYF.

This clonotype was recorded many times. V usage is TRBV18 and J usage is TRBJ1-4; TRBD1 is a possible D gene (5 bases). The germline V and J ends were trimmed by 3 bases and 5 bases, with 10 bases remaining between them. Looked up from germline, CDR1 is KGHSH and CDR2 is LQKENI. The CDR3 consists of 14 residues. CDR3 amino acids: CASSPGLSNEKLFF. CDR3 sequence (DNA): TGTGCCAGCTCACCGGGGCTATCGAATGAAAAACTGTTTTTT.

The chain combines TRBV9 with TRBJ1-1; 9 bases line up with TRBD1. Per the germline V gene, CDR1 is SGDLS and CDR2 is YYNGEE. Unmatched junction bases numbered 3, after V lost 0 bases and J lost 3 bases. The CDR3 sequence is 15 residues long. The DNA of the CDR3 is TGTGCCAGCAGCGTAGAGACAGGGGGGGACACTGAAGCTTTCTTT. Protein sequence: CASSVETGGDTEAFF.

This clonotype has a count of ten or more. The chain carries TRBV11-3 and TRBJ2-1, with 12 bases matching TRBD2. The ends lost 2 bases at V and 0 bases at J; junction bases unmatched: 14. The CDR3 is 21 amino acids. From germline, CDR1 is SGHNT and CDR2 YENEEA. CDR3 loop: CASSLPPWTSGDSSSYNEQFF. CDR3 nucleotide sequence: TGTGCCAGCAGCTTACCCCCATGGACTAGCGGGGATTCCAGCTCCTACAATGAGCAGTTCTTC.

This clonotype was recorded at least ten times. The CDR3 region is CASSWWRTNEKLFF. CDR3 nucleotides: TGTGCCAGCAGTTGGTGGAGAACTAATGAAAAACTGTTTTTT. The rearrangement uses TRBV12-3 or TRBV12-4 and TRBJ1-4; no clear D. V lost 4 bases to trimming and J lost 1 base, with 7 bases between them. The CDR3 sequence is 14 residues long.

Turning to this clonotype: A read error is possible here, since a much larger clone lies one base away. The rearrangement uses TRBV24-1 and TRBJ2-1; 8 bases line up with TRBD1. V shed 1 base, J shed 6 bases, and the junction held 7 bases outside the gene matches. This CDR3 region has 16 residues. The V gene's germline CDR1 is KGHDR and CDR2 SFDVKD. CDR3 protein: CATSDFRTGLSNEQFF. CDR3 in DNA: TGTGCCACCAGTGATTTTAGGACAGGGTTGAGCAATGAGCAGTTCTTC.

This rearrangement joins TRBV20-1 to TRBJ1-1; 8 nucleotides line up with TRBD1. CDR1 and CDR2 from the germline V gene are DFQATT and SNEGSKA (reference sequence). The J segment lost 7 bases and the V segment lost 1 base, leaving 5 bases of the junction unmatched. CDR3 length: 13 amino acids. The CDR3 DNA reads TGCAGTGCTAGAGTTCAGGGGGCTTTTGAAGCTTTCTTT. Translating gives CSARVQGAFEAFF.

At least ten counts were recorded for this clonotype. The rearrangement links TRBV20-1 to TRBJ1-2; D is undetermined. Germline CDR1 is DFQATT and CDR2 is SNEGSKA (reference sequence). The CDR3 is made up of 13 amino acids. V was cut by 2 bases and J by 4 bases, with 11 bases left in between. The CDR3 nucleotides are TGCAGTGCTAGACTCCCGGAGGGCTATGGCTACACCTTC. Its protein product is CSARLPEGYGYTF.

To note about this clonotype: Since a much larger clone is just one base distant, this may be a read error. V is TRBV27 and J is TRBJ1-3; no reliable D call. This CDR3 region has 14 residues. Germline-derived CDR1 and CDR2 are MNHEY and SMNVEV (reference sequence). Trimming took off 2 bases at V and 11 bases at J, with 16 bases between the two ends. CDR3 in amino acids: CASSLQARLYPIYF. Written as DNA, the CDR3 is TGTGCCAGCAGTTTACAAGCTCGACTCTACCCCATATATTTT.

This clonotype has at least ten counts. This chain links TRBV27 with TRBJ1-2, with 7 bases fitting TRBD1. This CDR3 contains 14 residues. V lost 8 bases, J lost 1 base, and 7 bases stayed unmatched. Germline V gene sequence: CDR1 MNHEY, CDR2 SMNVEV (reference sequence). The CDR3 sequence is CASQRAGGNYGYTF. CDR3 in DNA: TGTGCCAGCCAGAGGGCAGGGGGTAACTATGGCTACACCTTC.

This clonotype has at least ten counts. This sequence joins TRBV20-1 and TRBJ1-6; D uncertain. V was trimmed by 3 bases and J by 7 bases, leaving 10 bases between them. Looked up from germline, CDR1 is DFQATT and CDR2 is SNEGSKA (reference sequence). This CDR3 spans 13 amino acids. The CDR3 DNA sequence: TGCAGTGCTAGGATTAGTCCCAATTCACCCCTCCACTTT. Translated: CSARISPNSPLHF.

The V gene is TRBV10-3, the J gene TRBJ1-1; a possible D gene is TRBD1 (6 bases). This CDR3 is built from 18 residues. The V and J ends lost 0 bases and 0 bases respectively, with 17 bases between them. Germline loops: CDR1 ENHRY, CDR2 SYGVKD. CDR3 sequence: CAISESAGGLAVNTEAFF. The CDR3 bases are TGTGCCATCAGTGAGTCCGCGGGGGGCCTAGCGGTGAACACTGAAGCTTTCTTT.

This clonotype came up a few times. The rearrangement uses TRBV12-5 and TRBJ1-2; D not certain. Germline V gene sequence: CDR1 LGHNT, CDR2 FRNRAP. The CDR3 runs 13 residues. V was shortened by 6 bases and J by 2 bases, with 10 bases between the two germline ends. The CDR3 sequence is CASGDDKNYGYTF. CDR3 DNA sequence: TGTGCTAGTGGGGATGACAAAAACTATGGCTACACCTTC.

The table lists this clonotype with a few counts. The chain carries TRBV4-1 and TRBJ1-5; a possible D gene is TRBD1 (6 bases). Germline lookup yields CDR1 MGHRA and CDR2 YSYEKL. This CDR3 has 13 residues. The ends were cut back, 3 bases at V and 5 bases at J, with 8 bases in the middle. CDR3 amino acids: CASSQDSYQPQHF. CDR3 sequence (DNA): TGCGCCAGCAGCCAGGACAGTTATCAGCCCCAGCATTTT.

The gene calls are TRBV9 and TRBJ2-7; tentatively, D is TRBD1 (5 bases). The CDR3 is made up of 14 amino acids. Germline-derived CDR1 and CDR2 are SGDLS and YYNGEE. With 1 base removed from V and 0 bases from J, the gap between germline ends came to 8 bases. The CDR3 sequence is CASSVQGLSYEQYF. DNA for the CDR3: TGTGCCAGCAGCGTACAGGGCCTCTCCTACGAGCAGTACTTC. The full variable domain, with the rest looked up from reference TRBV9 and TRBJ2-7, is DSGVTQTPKHLITATGQRVTLRCSPRSGDLSVYWYQQSLDQGLQFLIQYYNGEERAKGNILERFSAQQFPDLHSELNLSSLELGDSALYFCASSVQGLSYEQYFGPGTRLTVT.

This clonotype was seen at least ten times. V is TRBV7-9 and J is TRBJ2-5; maybe TRBD1 (6 bases). V lost 8 bases and J lost 4, with 11 bases in between. CDR1 is SEHNR and CDR2 is FQNEAQ in the germline V gene (reference sequence). This CDR3 is 12 amino acids long. The CDR3 reads CASRGQGETQYF. CDR3 sequence (DNA): TGTGCCAGCCGGGGACAAGGAGAGACCCAGTACTTC.

The table lists this clonotype with many counts. The genes are TRBV6-1 and TRBJ1-1, with D perhaps matching TRBD1 (6 bases). The CDR3 has 16 residues. Trimming stripped 6 bases from V and 1 base from J, with 18 bases between. Germline CDR1 reads MNHNS; CDR2 reads SASEGT. The CDR3 loop is CASSLLWTVENTEAFF. The CDR3 region has the DNA TGTGCCAGCAGCCTACTTTGGACAGTTGAGAACACTGAAGCTTTCTTT.

The rearrangement uses TRBV15 and TRBJ1-4; D gene ambiguous. CDR3 length: 13 amino acids. V was cut by 1 base and J by 8 bases, with 8 bases left in between. Germline-derived CDR1 and CDR2 are LNHNV and YYDKDF (reference sequence). The CDR3 DNA reads as TGTGCCACCAGCAGAGTCAGTTGGGAAAAACTGTTTTTT. This codes for CATSRVSWEKLFF.

This clonotype was counted at least ten times. The rearrangement joins TRBV20-1 to TRBJ2-1; D unresolved. CDR1 and CDR2 from the germline V gene are DFQATT and SNEGSKA (reference sequence). The V end lost 3 bases, the J end lost 9 bases, and 15 bases lay between the germline ends. The length of the CDR3 is 13 residues. This chain's CDR3 is CSASPLRPSEQFF. The CDR3 DNA is TGCAGTGCTAGCCCCCTTAGGCCAAGTGAGCAGTTCTTC.

With respect to this clonotype: A clone one base away is much larger, so this may be a read error. The chain uses TRBV10-3 and TRBJ2-4; tentatively, D is TRBD2 (6 bases). There are 13 residues in the CDR3. The germline CDR1 and CDR2 sequences are ENHRY and SYGVKD. CDR3 nucleotides: TGTGTCATCAGGATGCCGGGAGAAAACATTCAGTACTTC. Its protein is CVIRMPGENIQYF.

In this sample, this clonotype turned up many times. This chain joins TRBV6-1 and TRBJ2-2, with D possibly being TRBD2 (5 bases). With 11 bases removed from V and 3 bases from J, the gap between germline ends came to 16 bases. The germline CDR1 and CDR2 sequences are MNHNS and SASEGT. The CDR3 extends over 14 amino acids. The CDR3 DNA reads as TGTGCCTCCCCGAGAGGGTATGACACCGGGGAGCTGTTTTTT. It translates to CASPRGYDTGELFF.

This clonotype was counted ten times or more. The rearrangement links TRBV30 to TRBJ2-7, with TRBD1 matching 8 bases. This CDR3 is built from 13 residues. V lost 5 bases and J lost 0; bases outside the gene matches: 3. Germline V gene lookup returns CDR1 GTSNPN and CDR2 SVGIG (reference sequence). This chain's CDR3 is CAWGDRSSYEQYF. CDR3 sequence (DNA): TGTGCCTGGGGGGACAGGAGCTCCTACGAGCAGTACTTC.

This clonotype occurred many times. The chain carries TRBV13 and TRBJ2-1; D might be TRBD1 (5 bases). The CDR3 consists of 17 residues. Per germline, CDR1 PRHDT and CDR2 FYEKMQ (reference sequence). Deletions cut 5 bases from V and 4 bases from J, with 21 bases between. In DNA form, the CDR3 reads TGTGCCAGCAGCCCACCCAGGGTTGGTTGGGTATACAATGAGCAGTTCTTC. Protein product: CASSPPRVGWVYNEQFF.

At least ten counts were recorded for this clonotype. Here the CDR3 reads CASSRGTTRTDTQYF. The CDR3 DNA follows: TGTGCCAGCAGCCGGGGGACTACCCGCACAGATACGCAGTATTTT. The chain combines TRBV27 with TRBJ2-3; the match to TRBD2 covers 7 bases. Unmatched junction bases numbered 7, after V lost 6 bases and J lost 1 base. This CDR3 is 15 amino acids long. From germline, CDR1 is MNHEY and CDR2 SMNVEV (reference sequence).

This clonotype was counted many times. The chain couples TRBV12-3 or TRBV12-4 to TRBJ1-2, with D possibly matching TRBD1 (5 bases). This CDR3 region has 15 residues. Trimming left V 2 bases short and J 6 bases short, with 16 bases between. The chain's CDR3 is CASSLYGGRVDGYTF. In nucleotides, the CDR3 is TGTGCCAGCAGTTTATACGGCGGCAGGGTGGATGGCTACACCTTC.

This clonotype showed up many times. V and J are TRBV3-1 and TRBJ2-6; D not certain. The CDR3 is made up of 15 amino acids. Germline V gives CDR1 LGHDT, CDR2 YNNKEL (reference sequence). Trimming stripped 0 bases from V and 2 bases from J, with 5 bases between. This chain's CDR3 is CASSQDRAGANVLTF. The DNA for the CDR3 is TGTGCCAGCAGCCAAGATAGGGCTGGGGCCAACGTCCTGACTTTC.

This clonotype was counted ten times or more. This chain uses TRBV3-1 with TRBJ1-3; D remains ambiguous. Germline assignment: CDR1 LGHDT and CDR2 YNNKEL (reference sequence). Trimming removed 1 base at V and 3 bases at J, with 4 bases between. This CDR3 contains 13 residues. CDR3 sequence reads: CASSQVGGNTIYF. In nucleotides, the CDR3 is TGTGCCAGCAGCCAAGTCGGTGGAAACACCATATATTTT.

There are many counts of this clonotype. The rearrangement joins TRBV5-1 to TRBJ2-7; TRBD2 matches at 8 bases. V shed 4 bases, J shed 3 bases, and the junction held 12 bases outside the gene matches. This CDR3 contains 16 residues. In germline, CDR1 is SGHRS, CDR2 YFSETQ. CDR3 loop: CASSPRGGTRNYEQYF. In nucleotides, the CDR3 is TGCGCCAGCAGCCCTCGCGGGGGGACTAGAAACTACGAGCAGTACTTC. Variable domain in full (rest from reference TRBV5-1 and TRBJ2-7): KAGVTQTPRYLIKTRGQQVTLSCSPISGHRSVSWYQQTPGQGLQFLFEYFSETQRNKGNFPGRFSGRQFSNSRSEMNVSTLELGDSALYLCASSPRGGTRNYEQYFGPGTRLTVT.